Sequencing of this T cell receptor (beta chain) was carried out in a study of CD8+CD57+ T cells in acquired aplastic anemia. Investigators profiled TCR beta VDJ and CDR3 from genomic DNA template. A single record per CDR3 protein comes from TCRdb applying MiXCR to the reads. The sample records 200,000 to 300,000 distinct CDR3 sequences, approximately 80% being singletons. As to this clonotype: A junction end diverges from the germline sequence, so it may reflect a read error.

This CDR3 region has 16 residues. Germline-derived CDR1 and CDR2 are SGHTS and YDEGEE. Whoever was chosen for sequencing had shown CD8+CD57+ cell expansion by flow cytometry. Sequencing used sorted CD4+, CD8+, or CD8+CD57+ T cells (not recorded which) from PBMCs. The chain is built from TRBV5-8 and TRBJ1-1; 9 bases line up with TRBD1. The TCR was taken from a human donor with aplastic anemia. Here the CDR3 reads CASSFTQGQGYTEAFF. CDR3 in DNA: TGCGCCAGCAGCTTTACTCAGGGACAGGGTTACACTGAAGCTTTCTTT.